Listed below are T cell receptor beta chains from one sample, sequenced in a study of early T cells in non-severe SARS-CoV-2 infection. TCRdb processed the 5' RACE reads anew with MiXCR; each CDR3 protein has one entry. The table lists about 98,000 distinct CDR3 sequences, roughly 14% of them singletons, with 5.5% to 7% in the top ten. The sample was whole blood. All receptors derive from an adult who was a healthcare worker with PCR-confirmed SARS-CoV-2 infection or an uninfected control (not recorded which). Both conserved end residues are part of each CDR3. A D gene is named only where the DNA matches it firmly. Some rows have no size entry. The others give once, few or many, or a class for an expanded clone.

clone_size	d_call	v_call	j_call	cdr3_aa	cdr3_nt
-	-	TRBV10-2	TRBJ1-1	CASSVRQTGAEAFF	TGCGCCAGCAGTGTAAGACAGACAGGCGCTGAAGCTTTCTTT
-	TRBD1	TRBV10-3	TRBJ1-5	CAISDGQGEPQHF	TGTGCCATCAGTGACGGACAGGGCGAACCCCAGCATTTT
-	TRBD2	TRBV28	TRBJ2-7	CASSSTTSGIYEQYF	TGTGCCAGCAGTTCAACGACTAGCGGGATCTACGAGCAGTACTTC
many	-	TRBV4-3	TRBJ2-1	CASSQARRLEQFF	TGCGCCAGCAGCCAAGCCCGGCGCCTAGAGCAGTTCTTC
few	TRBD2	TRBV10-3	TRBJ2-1	CAIMGISGGSNEQFF	TGTGCCATCATGGGGATTAGCGGGGGGTCCAATGAGCAGTTCTTC
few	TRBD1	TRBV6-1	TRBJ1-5	CASSIGTAFQPQHF	TGTGCCAGCAGTATTGGGACAGCATTTCAGCCCCAGCATTTT
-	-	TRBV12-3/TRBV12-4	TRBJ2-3	CASLTGVPRDTQYF	TGTGCCAGCTTAACGGGTGTCCCCCGAGATACGCAGTATTTT
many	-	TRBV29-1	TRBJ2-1	CSVGGDSYNEQFF	TGCAGCGTTGGCGGGGACTCCTACAATGAGCAGTTCTTC
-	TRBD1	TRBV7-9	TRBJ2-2	CASSSQGLSGELFF	TGTGCCAGCAGCTCACAGGGGTTGTCCGGGGAGCTGTTTTTT
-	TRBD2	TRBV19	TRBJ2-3	CASRGWTSGTDTQYF	TGTGCCAGTAGGGGATGGACTAGCGGCACAGATACGCAGTATTTT
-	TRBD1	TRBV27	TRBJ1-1	CASSTFLTGLLLPGLNTEAFF	TGTGCCAGCAGTACTTTTCTGACAGGGTTGCTTTTGCCAGGCCTAAACACTGAAGCTTTCTTT
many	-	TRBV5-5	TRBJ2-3	CASSLLDGNTDTQYF	TGTGCCAGCAGCTTGCTTGACGGGAACACAGATACGCAGTATTTT
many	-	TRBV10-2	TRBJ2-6	CASSGSTANVLTF	TGCGCCAGCAGTGGCAGTACCGCCAACGTCCTGACTTTC
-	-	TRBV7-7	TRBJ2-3	CASSRGRSADTQYF	TGTGCCAGCAGCCGGGGGAGATCGGCAGATACGCAGTATTTT
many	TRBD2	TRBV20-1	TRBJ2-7	CSARDPSGRAGEQYF	TGCAGTGCTAGAGATCCCAGCGGGAGGGCAGGCGAGCAGTACTTC
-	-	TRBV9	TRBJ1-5	CASSRGDTSNQPQHF	TGTGCCAGCAGCAGGGGGGACACTAGCAATCAGCCCCAGCATTTT
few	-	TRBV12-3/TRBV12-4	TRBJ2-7	CASTRGNGKHEQYF	TGTGCCAGCACCCGTGGGAATGGGAAGCACGAGCAGTACTTC
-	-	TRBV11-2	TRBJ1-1	CASSLDRMGEAFF	TGTGCCAGCAGCTTAGACAGAATGGGGGAAGCTTTCTTT
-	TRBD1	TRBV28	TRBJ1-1	CASRQGGTEAFF	TGTGCCAGCAGACAGGGGGGCACTGAAGCTTTCTTT
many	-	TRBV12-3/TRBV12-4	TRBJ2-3	CASKTSSTDTQYF	TGTGCCAGCAAAACTAGCTCCACAGATACGCAGTATTTT
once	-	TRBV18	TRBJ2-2	CASSPPAGRDTGELFF	TGTGCCAGCTCACCACCCGCGGGACGGGACACCGGGGAGCTGTTTTTT
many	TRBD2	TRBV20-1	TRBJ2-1	CSASHSGRANNEQFF	TGCAGTGCTAGTCATAGCGGGAGGGCCAACAATGAGCAGTTCTTC
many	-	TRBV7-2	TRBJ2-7	CASSPRPPSYEQYF	TGTGCCAGCAGCCCCCGCCCCCCGTCCTACGAGCAGTACTTC
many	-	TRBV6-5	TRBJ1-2	CASRRGPNYGYTF	TGTGCCAGCAGGCGGGGGCCTAACTATGGCTACACCTTC
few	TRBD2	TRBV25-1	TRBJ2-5	CASSPGGEGETQYF	TGTGCCAGCAGTCCGGGAGGGGAGGGAGAGACCCAGTACTTC
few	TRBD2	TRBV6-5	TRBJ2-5	CASSSASGLPEKETQYF	TGTGCCAGCAGTTCGGCTAGCGGACTACCAGAAAAAGAGACCCAGTACTTC
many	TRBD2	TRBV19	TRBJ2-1	CATKPSGRGFNEQFF	TGTGCCACCAAACCTAGCGGGAGGGGTTTTAATGAGCAGTTCTTC
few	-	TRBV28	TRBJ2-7	CASSRRGGGGLYEQYF	TGTGCCAGCAGCCGCCGTGGAGGGGGCGGTCTCTACGAGCAGTACTTC
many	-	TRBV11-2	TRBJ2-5	CASSRLQETQYF	TGTGCCAGCAGCCGGTTACAAGAGACCCAGTACTTC
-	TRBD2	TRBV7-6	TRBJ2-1	CASSLITSGGENEQFF	TGTGCCAGCAGCTTAATAACTAGCGGAGGGGAAAATGAGCAGTTCTTC
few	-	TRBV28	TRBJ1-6	CASSLRVRSTLHF	TGTGCCAGCAGTTTACGTGTCCGGTCCACCCTCCACTTT
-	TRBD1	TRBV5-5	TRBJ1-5	CASSWDSSNQPQHF	TGTGCCAGCAGCTGGGACAGTAGCAATCAGCCCCAGCATTTT
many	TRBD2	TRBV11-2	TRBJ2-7	CASSLSSGESSYEQYF	TGTGCCAGCAGCTTATCTAGCGGGGAGAGCTCCTACGAGCAGTACTTC
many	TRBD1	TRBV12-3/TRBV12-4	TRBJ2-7	CASSSPVSEDRGKKQYF	TGTGCCAGCAGTTCCCCCGTATCAGAGGACAGGGGGAAAAAGCAGTACTTC
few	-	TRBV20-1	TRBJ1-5	CSARMGGSYSNQPQHF	TGCAGTGCTAGAATGGGGGGATCGTATAGCAATCAGCCCCAGCATTTT
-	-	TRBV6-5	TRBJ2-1	CASRGAGPSSYNEQFF	TGTGCCAGCAGGGGGGCCGGGCCTAGCTCGTACAATGAGCAGTTCTTC
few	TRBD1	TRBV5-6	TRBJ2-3	CASSWGPGQRTDTQYF	TGTGCCAGCAGCTGGGGACCGGGACAGAGGACAGATACGCAGTATTTT
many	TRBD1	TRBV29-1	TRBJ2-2	CSVSVGTGGGELFF	TGCAGCGTTTCGGTCGGGACAGGGGGCGGGGAGCTGTTTTTT
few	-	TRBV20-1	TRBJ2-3	CSANQGLTDTQYF	TGCAGTGCTAACCAGGGGCTCACAGATACGCAGTATTTT
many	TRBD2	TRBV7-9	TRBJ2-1	CASGTSGLAKNEQFF	TGTGCCAGCGGCACCTCGGGACTAGCGAAAAATGAGCAGTTCTTC
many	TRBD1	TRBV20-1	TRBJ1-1	CSARDGQGAYQRNTEAFF	TGCAGTGCTAGAGATGGACAGGGGGCTTACCAGCGGAACACTGAAGCTTTCTTT
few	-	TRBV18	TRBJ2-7	CASSPTAGRIYEQYF	TGTGCCAGCTCACCAACAGCAGGCCGAATCTACGAGCAGTACTTC
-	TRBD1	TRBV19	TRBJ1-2	CATVQGNYGYTF	TGTGCCACGGTACAGGGGAACTATGGCTACACCTTC
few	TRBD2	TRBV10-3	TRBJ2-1	CAISERTSGSLQFF	TGTGCCATCAGTGAGAGGACTAGCGGGAGTTTGCAGTTCTTC
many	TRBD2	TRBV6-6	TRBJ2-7	CASSSGLANPYEQYF	TGTGCCAGCAGCTCGGGACTAGCGAACCCCTACGAGCAGTACTTC
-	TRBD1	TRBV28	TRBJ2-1	CASRTGTGSFNEQFF	TGTGCCAGCAGGACAGGGACAGGGTCCTTCAATGAGCAGTTCTTC
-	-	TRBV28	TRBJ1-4	CASSFSTTNEKLFF	TGTGCCAGCAGTTTCTCCACAACTAATGAAAAACTGTTTTTT
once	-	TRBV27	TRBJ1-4	CASTSLGAGEKLFF	TGTGCCAGCACCTCCCTGGGGGCTGGTGAAAAACTGTTTTTT
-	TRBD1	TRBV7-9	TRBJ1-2	CASSPGTALGGYTF	TGTGCCAGCAGCCCCGGGACAGCCCTAGGAGGCTACACCTTC
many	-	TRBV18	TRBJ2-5	CASSLGNQETQYF	TGTGCCAGCTCACTGGGCAACCAAGAGACCCAGTACTTC
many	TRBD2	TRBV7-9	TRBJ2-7	CASSPAGDHEQYF	TGTGCCAGCAGTCCAGCGGGAGATCACGAGCAGTACTTC